This TCR beta chain stems from a study of blood T cells in healthy people across ages (dated by TCRdb to about 2015). At the level of the whole study: In model experiments, template switching captured roughly one uniquely barcoded TCR beta cDNA molecule for every two T cells. Using deep sequencing normalized with unique cDNA molecular identifiers, the study measured how TCR beta repertoire diversity changes with age. The donors were split into four age groups: young (average approximately 16 years), middle-aged (about 40), aged (roughly 65) and long-lived (approximately 80). Donors of different ages were randomly distributed across sequencing lanes to avoid experimental bias. Two additional independent replicas of 1 million unique cDNA reads from the same blood draw were analyzed for two donors (one aged 18 to 30 and one aged 80 or older). Broad study findings and their caveats: Total diversity estimates from one million sequenced T cells were considered lower bounds and underestimates. Since profiling was done on bulk unsorted PBMCs, naive and antigen-experienced compartments could not be conclusively compared. Observed TCR beta diversity per million T cells fell roughly linearly with age, and a significant reduction was already apparent by age approximately 40. Donor CMV infection status was unknown, potentially confounding age-related changes in expanded clonotypes. Observed TCR beta diversity correlated strongly with the percentage of naive T cells measured by flow cytometry. Compared with the aged group, more naive CD4+ T cells, fewer expanded clones and increased TCR diversity were shown by the long-lived group, suggesting age selection.

Regarding this clonotype: Its antigen specificity is not known. Base qualities are not recorded, but no much larger clone differs from it by a single base.

The germline V gene yields KGHDR for CDR1 and SFDVKD for CDR2. The CDR3 runs 14 residues from the cysteine to the phenylalanine. Of all the DNA, just the CDR3 is kept, 42 bases in frame from base 1. The donors were 40 or so Caucasian individuals from Russia, aged roughly 6 to 100 years, who were systemically healthy. Each donor gave 8 to 10 milliliters of peripheral blood, drawn into EDTA-treated Vacutainer tubes. Ficoll-Paque density-gradient centrifugation was used to isolate PBMCs, with at least 6.5 million obtained per sample. Total RNA, at least 6 micrograms per sample, was extracted from PBMCs with Trizol reagent. Naive CD45RAhigh/CD27high T cell percentages were measured by flow cytometry on a PBMC aliquot from every donor. Libraries were constructed by 5' RACE. The reads were generated on an Illumina HiSeq 2500. A second roughly 7 to 12 cycle PCR used a sample-barcoded 5' primer and a J-beta primer mix. A template-switch 5' adaptor carrying 12 random nucleotides introduced a unique molecular identifier onto each TCR beta cDNA molecule. At least 2.5 million CDR3-containing paired-end reads were obtained from each sample. First-strand cDNA synthesis was performed from all RNA using the Mint cDNA synthesis kit, with priming by a TRBC-specific oligonucleotide. All cDNA was treated with uracil-DNA glycosylase and then went through a first 18-cycle PCR with the universal primers M1SS and BC2_uni_R. As for the authors' bioinformatics: Each sample was normalized by randomly selecting 1 million high-quality reads, each carrying a distinct molecular identifier. Reads sharing molecular identifiers were discarded rather than binned into consensus sequences. MiTCR, set to a Q25 quality threshold and the strictest error-elimination algorithm, was used for CDR3 identification, clonotype clustering and error correction. Lower-bound total TCR beta diversity was estimated with a nonparametric unseen species model using Euler transformation. The public sequencing data were trimmed at Q25 with fastp and processed into clonotypes with MiXCR by TCRdb, which kept only in-frame beta chains. Entries that share a CDR3 protein sequence are merged under the most common genes and DNA. The V and J calls were not made by the authors but by TCRdb's processing. The sample table holds 1.5 million to 2 million distinct CDR3 sequences, of which less than 50% were seen once. The ten top clones hold roughly 2.1% of the sample.

Material: blood. This receptor was obtained from a middle-aged woman in good health. The receptor chain draws on TRBV24-1 and TRBJ2-5; TRBD1 lines up with 8 middle nucleotides. Matching the DNA end better, TRBJ2-7 makes the J call doubtful. The DNA reads TGTGCCACCAGTGGGACAGGGATGGTACACGAGCAGTACTTC. This is translated as CATSGTGMVHEQYF.